Below are 22 T cell receptor beta chains sequenced from a single sample in a study of control samples from healthy donors and cancer patients. Produced via immunoSEQ multiplex PCR; TCRdb's table is partial and in-frame only. Of 100,000 to 150,000 clones listed, 88% are singletons. Source material: blood. These receptors came from a man aged 45-60 years in good health.

This clone occurred once. V is TRBV6-1 and J is TRBJ2-2; 11 bases are shared with TRBD2. J lost 4 bases, V lost 3 bases, and 7 bases had no gene match. Germline V lookup: CDR1 MNHNS, CDR2 SASEGT. The CDR3 runs to 17 residues. The CDR3 DNA reads TGTGCCAGCAGTGACGTAGCGGGGGGGGCGGTCACCGGGGAGCTGTTTTTT. This sequence encodes CASSDVAGGAVTGELFF.

The genes are TRBV10-3 and TRBJ1-4; tentatively, D is TRBD1 (5 bases). V lost 6 bases and J lost 0, with 5 bases in between. The CDR3 is made up of 13 amino acids. Per the germline V gene, CDR1 is ENHRY and CDR2 is SYGVKD. CDR3 coding DNA: TGTGCCATCAGCAGGGCAACTAATGAAAAACTGTTTTTT. Translating it yields CAISRATNEKLFF.

The chain carries TRBV19 and TRBJ1-4; the match to TRBD1 covers 10 bases. The length of the CDR3 is 16 residues. J was trimmed by 8 bases and V by 7 bases; bases with no gene match: 13. Per the germline V gene, CDR1 is LNHDA and CDR2 is SQIVND (reference sequence). The CDR3 region has the DNA TGTGCCAGTATGAGTCTCAAAGACAGGGGGCGGGAAAAACTGTTTTTT. Its translation: CASMSLKDRGREKLFF.

The chain couples TRBV14 to TRBJ2-7; D is possibly TRBD1 (6 bases). The length of the CDR3 is 14 residues. Germline V gene data show CDR1 as SGHDN and CDR2 as FVKESK. Between the trimmed V and J ends, which lost 4 bases and 2 bases, there was a span of 12 bases. CDR3 coding DNA: TGTGCCAGCAGCCGTCCGGGACACCCCTACGAGCAGTACTTC. Protein product: CASSRPGHPYEQYF.

There are a few counts of this clone. V and J are TRBV2 and TRBJ1-6; 8 bases fit TRBD1. Trimming cost V 7 bases and J 5 bases; bases outside gene matches: 7. CDR3 length: 15 residues. Germline CDR1 and CDR2: SNHLY and FYNNEI. CDR3 protein: CASKPGTGDNSPLHF. The DNA for the CDR3 is TGTGCCAGCAAGCCTGGGACAGGCGATAATTCACCCCTCCACTTT.

The rearrangement links TRBV6-5 to TRBJ2-7; possible D gene TRBD2, 7 bases. Between the trimmed V and J ends, which lost 6 bases and 4 bases, there was a span of 19 bases. The CDR3 has 15 residues. The germline V gene encodes CDR1 MNHEY and CDR2 SVGAGI. The CDR3 coding sequence is TGTGCCAGCAGGCCTCCGGGGGGCGCTGCTTACGAGCAGTACTTC. Translating gives CASRPPGGAAYEQYF.

Concerning this clone itself: Other DNA sequences in this sample translate to the same CDR3. The chain employs TRBV2 and TRBJ1-5; D gene unclear. In germline, CDR1 is SNHLY, CDR2 FYNNEI. The length of the CDR3 is 13 residues. The V end lost 4 bases, the J end lost 4 bases, and 8 bases lay between the germline ends. DNA for the CDR3: TGTGCCAGCAGTGGGACGGGAAATCAGCCCCAGCATTTT. Its protein product is CASSGTGNQPQHF.

The chain carries TRBV9 and TRBJ2-1, with 15 nucleotides matching TRBD2. This CDR3 contains 18 residues. V shed 3 bases and J 8 bases; nucleotides not matched to a gene: 12. Germline loops: CDR1 SGDLS, CDR2 YYNGEE. The CDR3 spells CASSAAPRTSGGAYEQFF. The CDR3 DNA reads as TGTGCCAGCAGCGCCGCACCGAGGACTAGCGGGGGGGCCTATGAGCAGTTCTTC.

This clone has a handful of counts. The gene calls are TRBV29-1 and TRBJ2-7, with TRBD1 matching 8 bases. J was trimmed by 6 bases and V by 7 bases; bases with no gene match: 8. Germline V lookup: CDR1 SQVTM, CDR2 ANQGSEA. The CDR3 runs to 12 residues. CDR3 bases: TGCAGCGCTGCGACAGGGGTTCTCGAGCAGTACTTC. It yields the protein CSAATGVLEQYF.

This chain connects TRBV7-7 to TRBJ2-2, with TRBD2 as a possible D gene (6 bases). V shed 0 bases and J shed 3 bases, with 11 bases lying between them. Looked up from germline, CDR1 is SSHAT and CDR2 is FNYEAQ (reference sequence). The CDR3 spans 16 residues. The CDR3 loop is CASSLAGGAYTGELFF. CDR3 in DNA: TGTGCCAGCAGCTTAGCTGGCGGGGCCTACACCGGGGAGCTGTTTTTT.

The gene calls are TRBV19 and TRBJ1-4; D unresolved. Germline V gene data show CDR1 as LNHDA and CDR2 as SQIVND (reference sequence). The CDR3 totals 14 residues. V was pared by 3 bases and J by 8 bases, with 13 bases between. The CDR3 sequence: CASSIGPGREKLFF. As DNA, the CDR3 is TGTGCCAGTAGTATCGGACCGGGGAGGGAAAAACTGTTTTTT.

The count of this clone is one. Other DNA sequences from this sample encode an identical CDR3 as well. The V gene is TRBV5-1, the J gene TRBJ1-1; D ambiguous. Germline-derived CDR1 and CDR2 are SGHRS and YFSETQ. The CDR3 runs to 13 residues. Trimming took off 4 bases at V and 1 base at J, with 8 bases between the two ends. CDR3 nucleotides: TGCGCCAGCAGCCTGGGTGGGAACACTGAAGCTTTCTTT. Protein sequence: CASSLGGNTEAFF.

The chain uses TRBV10-2 and TRBJ1-5; perhaps TRBD1 as D (5 bases). The V end lost 7 bases, the J end lost 4 bases, and 11 bases lay between the germline ends. From germline, CDR1 is WSHSY and CDR2 SAAADI. The CDR3 loop spans 13 amino acids. The CDR3 region has the DNA TGCGCCAGCATGGATGGGGGGAATCAGCCCCAGCATTTT. Its protein product is CASMDGGNQPQHF.

This chain connects TRBV15 to TRBJ2-6; D gene ambiguous. Germline V gene sequence: CDR1 LNHNV, CDR2 YYDKDF (reference sequence). The CDR3 runs 15 residues. V was pared by 7 bases and J by 1 base, with 11 bases between. The DNA for the CDR3 is TGTGCCACCACGATACCCGTGTCTGGGGCCAACGTCCTGACTTTC. Protein sequence: CATTIPVSGANVLTF.

This chain uses TRBV29-1 with TRBJ1-2, with a tentative D call TRBD1 (5 bases). This CDR3 is 11 amino acids long. CDR1 SQVTM and CDR2 ANQGSEA come from the germline V gene. Trimming took off 7 bases at V and 5 bases at J, with 11 bases between the two ends. The CDR3 DNA sequence: TGCAGCGGAAACTCAGGGTATGGCTACACCTTC. Amino acid sequence: CSGNSGYGYTF. The variable domain in full, with the rest retrieved from reference TRBV29-1 and TRBJ1-2, is SAVISQKPSRDICQRGTSLTIQCQVDSQVTMMFWYRQQPGQSLTLIATANQGSEATYESGFVIDKFPISRPNLTFSTLTVSNMSPEDSSIYLCSGNSGYGYTFGSGTRLTVV.

The chain combines TRBV2 with TRBJ2-3; D may be TRBD2 (5 bases). The V gene's germline CDR1 is SNHLY and CDR2 FYNNEI. CDR3 length: 12 amino acids. The V end lost 7 bases, the J end lost 8 bases, and 13 bases lay between the germline ends. In nucleotides, the CDR3 is TGTGCCAGCACCCTACCCCGGGGTACGCAGTATTTT. This sequence encodes CASTLPRGTQYF.

The chain couples TRBV20-1 to TRBJ2-3; D call uncertain. Germline V gene lookup returns CDR1 DFQATT and CDR2 SNEGSKA (reference sequence). V lost 1 base and J 3 bases, leaving 2 bases between the germline ends. CDR3 size: 11 residues. The CDR3 DNA follows: TGCAGTGCTAGAGGGACAGATACGCAGTATTTT. It is translated as CSARGTDTQYF.

The V call is TRBV4-2, the J call TRBJ2-5, with 11 bases matching TRBD2. This CDR3 spans 16 amino acids. The germline CDR1 and CDR2 sequences are LGHNA and YNFKEQ. Trimming took 1 base from V and 4 from J; bases not matched to a gene: 5. The CDR3 region has the DNA TGTGCCAGCAGCCAAGCTAGCGGGGGGCTAGCAGAGACCCAGTACTTC. Its translation: CASSQASGGLAETQYF.

The chain recombines TRBV5-1 with TRBJ2-5, with TRBD2 matching 9 bases. The germline gives CDR1 SGHRS, CDR2 YFSETQ. With 0 bases clipped from V and 1 base from J, the junction kept 4 bases outside the gene matches. This CDR3 has 16 amino acids. This chain's CDR3 is CASSLVVAGAQETQYF. CDR3 DNA: TGCGCCAGCAGCTTGGTAGTAGCGGGGGCCCAAGAGACCCAGTACTTC.

The rearrangement uses TRBV13 and TRBJ1-1, with 7 nucleotides matching TRBD1. The CDR3 has 19 amino acids. J lost 1 base, V lost 3 bases, and 17 bases had no gene match. CDR1 PRHDT and CDR2 FYEKMQ come from the germline V gene (reference sequence). The CDR3 coding sequence is TGTGCCAGCAGCTTCGACTTACGGACAGGACGACTCAAGAACACTGAAGCTTTCTTT. Encoded protein: CASSFDLRTGRLKNTEAFF.

The chain is built from TRBV24-1 and TRBJ2-3; a weak D match, TRBD1 (6 bases). This CDR3 contains 15 residues. Trimming shortened V by 3 bases and J by 2 bases, and 11 bases separated the two germline ends. The germline V gene has CDR1 KGHDR and CDR2 SFDVKD. The CDR3 loop is CATSDRRGTTDTQYF. For the CDR3, the DNA is TGTGCCACCAGTGATCGTAGGGGGACCACAGATACGCAGTATTTT.

The rearrangement joins TRBV19 to TRBJ2-6; D is ambiguous. This CDR3 is 15 amino acids long. CDR1 LNHDA and CDR2 SQIVND come from the germline V gene (reference sequence). The germline V and J ends were trimmed by 4 bases and 4 bases, with 11 bases remaining between them. CDR3 amino acids: CASSRFKTGANVLTF. In DNA, the CDR3 is TGTGCCAGTAGTAGGTTCAAAACGGGGGCCAACGTCCTGACTTTC.